This T cell receptor (beta chain) was identified during a study of cytomegalovirus exposure and HLA in healthy donors. Study-level information: The 95 to 150 validation repertoires were produced on the same platform as the 550 to 700 repertoires of the first cohort. This was reported in a later analysis.

Trimming pared 2 bases from V and 8 bases from J, leaving 9 bases between. The CDR3 is made up of 12 amino acids. Germline lookup yields CDR1 KGHSH and CDR2 LQKENI. Findings and caveats of the study: High sensitivity and specificity were reportedly achieved when the classifier diagnosed cytomegalovirus status. Most sequenced TCRs were rare (though some public TCRs occurred in many donors).

Libraries were prepared by immunoSEQ multiplex PCR; TCRdb keeps only in-frame clonotypes and omits some of them. The sample consists of some 160,000 clones, 88% of them appearing once. This clone came up many times. Its specificity is not known. The sequence came from a man younger than 35 in good health and CMV-seronegative. Sequences were obtained from PBMCs. The gene calls are TRBV18 and TRBJ1-1; the D gene is possibly TRBD1 (6 bases). CDR3 nucleotides: TGTGCCAGCTCACCAATACAGGGCGAAGCTTTCTTT. Translating gives CASSPIQGEAFF.